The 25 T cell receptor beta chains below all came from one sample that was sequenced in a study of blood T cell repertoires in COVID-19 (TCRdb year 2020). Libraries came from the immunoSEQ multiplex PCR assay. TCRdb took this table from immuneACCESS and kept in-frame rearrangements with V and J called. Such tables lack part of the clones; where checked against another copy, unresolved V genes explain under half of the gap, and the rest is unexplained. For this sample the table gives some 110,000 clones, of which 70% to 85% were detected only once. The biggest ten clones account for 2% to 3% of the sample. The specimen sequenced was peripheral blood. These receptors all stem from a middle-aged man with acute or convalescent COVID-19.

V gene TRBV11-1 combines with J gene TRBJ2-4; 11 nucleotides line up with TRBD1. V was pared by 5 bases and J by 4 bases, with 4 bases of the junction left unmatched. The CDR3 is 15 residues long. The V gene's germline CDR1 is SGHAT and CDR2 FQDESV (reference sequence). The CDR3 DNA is TGTGCCAGCAGCCCTGGACAGGGGGCTAAAAACATTCAGTACTTC. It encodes CASSPGQGAKNIQYF.

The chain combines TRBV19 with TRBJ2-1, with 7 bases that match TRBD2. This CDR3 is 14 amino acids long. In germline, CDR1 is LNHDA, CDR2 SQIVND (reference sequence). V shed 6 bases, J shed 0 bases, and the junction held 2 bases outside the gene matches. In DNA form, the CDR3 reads TGTGCCAGTAGAGGCGGGAGCTCCTACAATGAGCAGTTCTTC. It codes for CASRGGSSYNEQFF.

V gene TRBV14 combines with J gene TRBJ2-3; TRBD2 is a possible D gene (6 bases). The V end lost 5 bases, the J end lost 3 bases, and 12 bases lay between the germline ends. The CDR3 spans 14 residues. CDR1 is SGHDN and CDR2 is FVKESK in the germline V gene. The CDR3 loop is CASSARGTTDTQYF. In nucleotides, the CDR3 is TGTGCCAGCAGCGCTCGAGGGACTACAGATACGCAGTATTTT.

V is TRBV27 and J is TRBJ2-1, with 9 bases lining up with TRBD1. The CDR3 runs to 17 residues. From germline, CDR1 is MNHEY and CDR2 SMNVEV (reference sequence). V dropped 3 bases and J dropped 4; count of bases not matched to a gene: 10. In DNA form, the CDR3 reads TGTGCCAGCAGTTTTTTAGGGGGGACAGGGAGTTACAATGAGCAGTTCTTC. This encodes CASSFLGGTGSYNEQFF.

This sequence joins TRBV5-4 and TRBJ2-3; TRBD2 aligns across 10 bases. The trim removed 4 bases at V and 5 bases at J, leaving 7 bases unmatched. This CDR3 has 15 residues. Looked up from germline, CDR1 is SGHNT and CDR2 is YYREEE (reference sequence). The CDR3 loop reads CASSLAGASGDTQYF. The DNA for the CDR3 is TGTGCCAGCAGCCTAGCGGGGGCCTCGGGAGATACGCAGTATTTT.

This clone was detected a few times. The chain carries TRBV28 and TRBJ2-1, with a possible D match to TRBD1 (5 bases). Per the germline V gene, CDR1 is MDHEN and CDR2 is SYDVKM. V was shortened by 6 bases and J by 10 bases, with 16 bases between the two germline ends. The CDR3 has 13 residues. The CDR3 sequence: CASSKGNFPEQFF. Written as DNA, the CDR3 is TGTGCCAGCAGCAAGGGGAACTTCCCCGAGCAGTTCTTC.

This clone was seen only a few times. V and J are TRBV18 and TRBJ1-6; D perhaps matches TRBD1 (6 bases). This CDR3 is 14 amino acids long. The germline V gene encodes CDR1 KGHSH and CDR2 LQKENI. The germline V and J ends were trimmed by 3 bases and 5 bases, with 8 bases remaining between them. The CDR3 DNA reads TGTGCCAGCTCACCCCCAGGGGATAATTCACCCCTCCACTTT. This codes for CASSPPGDNSPLHF.

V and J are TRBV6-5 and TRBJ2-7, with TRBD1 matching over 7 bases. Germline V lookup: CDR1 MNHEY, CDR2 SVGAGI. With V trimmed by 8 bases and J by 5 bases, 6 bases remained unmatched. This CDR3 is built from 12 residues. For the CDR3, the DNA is TGTGCCAGCCGGGCAGGGGGAGACGAGCAGTACTTC. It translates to CASRAGGDEQYF.

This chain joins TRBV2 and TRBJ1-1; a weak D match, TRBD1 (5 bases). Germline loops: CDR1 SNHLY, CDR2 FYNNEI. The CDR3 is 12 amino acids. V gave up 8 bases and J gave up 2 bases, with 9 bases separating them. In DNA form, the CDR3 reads TGTGCCAGCGCCGGGACTAACACTGAAGCTTTCTTT. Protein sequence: CASAGTNTEAFF.

The CDR3 nucleotides read TGTGCCAGCAGCGCCTCAGGGCTTAATTCACCCCTCCACTTT. Translating it yields CASSASGLNSPLHF. This rearrangement joins TRBV7-3 to TRBJ1-6; D may be TRBD1 (5 bases). The CDR3 runs to 14 residues. Germline V lookup: CDR1 SGHTA, CDR2 FQGTGA. Trimming took off 5 bases at V and 6 bases at J, with 11 bases between the two ends.

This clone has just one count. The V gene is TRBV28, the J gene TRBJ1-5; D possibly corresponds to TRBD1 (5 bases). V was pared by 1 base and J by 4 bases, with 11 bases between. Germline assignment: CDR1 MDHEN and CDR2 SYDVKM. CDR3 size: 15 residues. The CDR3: CASSLSRTQNQPQHF. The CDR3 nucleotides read TGTGCCAGCAGTTTATCCCGGACACAAAATCAGCCCCAGCATTTT.

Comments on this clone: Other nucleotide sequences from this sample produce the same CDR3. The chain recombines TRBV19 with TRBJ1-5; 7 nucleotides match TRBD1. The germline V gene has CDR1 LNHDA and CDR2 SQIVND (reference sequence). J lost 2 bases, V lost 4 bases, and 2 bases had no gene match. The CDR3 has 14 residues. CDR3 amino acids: CASSSTGGNQPQHF. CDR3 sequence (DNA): TGTGCCAGTAGTAGCACAGGGGGCAATCAGCCCCAGCATTTT.

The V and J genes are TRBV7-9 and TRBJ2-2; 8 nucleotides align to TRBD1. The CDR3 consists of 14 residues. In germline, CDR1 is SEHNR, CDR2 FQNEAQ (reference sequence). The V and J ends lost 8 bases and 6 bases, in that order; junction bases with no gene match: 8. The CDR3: CASEALGQAGELFF. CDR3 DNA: TGTGCCAGCGAAGCCCTGGGACAGGCCGGGGAGCTGTTTTTT. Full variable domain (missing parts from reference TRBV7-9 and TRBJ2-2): DTGVSQNPRHKITKRGQNVTFRCDPISEHNRLYWYRQTLGQGPEFLTYFQNEAQLEKSRLLSDRFSAERPKGSFSTLEIQRTEQGDSAMYLCASEALGQAGELFFGEGSRLTVL.

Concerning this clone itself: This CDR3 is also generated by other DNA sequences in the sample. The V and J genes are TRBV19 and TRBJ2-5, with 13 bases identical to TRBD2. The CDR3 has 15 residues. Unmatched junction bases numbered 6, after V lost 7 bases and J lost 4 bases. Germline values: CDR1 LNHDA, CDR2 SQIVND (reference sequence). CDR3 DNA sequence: TGTGCCAGTACCGTAACTAGCGGGGGGGGAGAGACCCAGTACTTC. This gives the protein CASTVTSGGGETQYF.

CDR3 in amino acids: CASSLALGQGEGQPQHF. The CDR3 DNA reads TGTGCCAGCAGCTTAGCCCTCGGACAGGGCGAGGGTCAGCCCCAGCATTTT. This sequence joins TRBV7-9 and TRBJ1-5, with 8 nucleotides matching TRBD1. Germline V gene lookup returns CDR1 SEHNR and CDR2 FQNEAQ (reference sequence). Germline trimming cut 0 bases from V and 6 bases from J; bases unmatched to any gene: 10. The CDR3 is 17 amino acids.

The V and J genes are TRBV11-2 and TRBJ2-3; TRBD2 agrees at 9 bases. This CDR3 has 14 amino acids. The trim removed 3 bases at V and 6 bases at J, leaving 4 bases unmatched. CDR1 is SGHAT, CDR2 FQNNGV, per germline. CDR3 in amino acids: CASSLASGVDTQYF. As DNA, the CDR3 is TGTGCCAGCAGCTTGGCTAGCGGGGTGGATACGCAGTATTTT.

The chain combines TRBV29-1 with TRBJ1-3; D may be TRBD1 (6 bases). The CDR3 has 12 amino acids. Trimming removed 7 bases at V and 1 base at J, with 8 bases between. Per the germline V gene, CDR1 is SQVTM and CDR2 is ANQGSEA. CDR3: CSGRGSGNTIYF. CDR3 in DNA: TGCAGCGGAAGGGGGTCTGGAAACACCATATATTTT.

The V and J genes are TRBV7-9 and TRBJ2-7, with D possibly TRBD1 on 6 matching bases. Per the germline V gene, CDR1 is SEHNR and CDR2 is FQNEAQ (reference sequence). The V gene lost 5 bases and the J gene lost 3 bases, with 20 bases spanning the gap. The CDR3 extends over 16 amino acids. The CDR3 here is CASSPPLQGPNYEQYF. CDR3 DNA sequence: TGTGCCAGCAGCCCGCCTTTACAGGGTCCCAACTACGAGCAGTACTTC. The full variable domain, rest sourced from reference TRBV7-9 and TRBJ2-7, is DTGVSQNPRHKITKRGQNVTFRCDPISEHNRLYWYRQTLGQGPEFLTYFQNEAQLEKSRLLSDRFSAERPKGSFSTLEIQRTEQGDSAMYLCASSPPLQGPNYEQYFGPGTRLTVT.

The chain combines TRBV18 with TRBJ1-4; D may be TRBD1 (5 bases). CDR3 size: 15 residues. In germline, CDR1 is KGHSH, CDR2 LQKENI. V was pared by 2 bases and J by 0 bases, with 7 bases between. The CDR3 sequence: CASSPAGATNEKLFF. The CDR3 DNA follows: TGTGCCAGCTCACCAGCGGGGGCAACTAATGAAAAACTGTTTTTT.

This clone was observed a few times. CDR3 in DNA: TGTGCCAGTAGTATTGGACTCCCCCCCTCCTACGAGCAGTACTTC. Translated, it gives CASSIGLPPSYEQYF. The chain combines TRBV19 with TRBJ2-7, with D possibly being TRBD2 (5 bases). The germline gives CDR1 LNHDA, CDR2 SQIVND (reference sequence). The CDR3 has 15 residues. V lost 3 bases to trimming and J lost 0 bases, with 12 bases between them.

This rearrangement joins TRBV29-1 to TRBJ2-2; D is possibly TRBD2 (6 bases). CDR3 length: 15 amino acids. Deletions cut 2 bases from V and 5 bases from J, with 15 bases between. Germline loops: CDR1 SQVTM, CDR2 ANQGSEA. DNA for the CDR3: TGCAGCGTTGAAACTTCCGGGGAGGATACCGGGGAGCTGTTTTTT. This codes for CSVETSGEDTGELFF.

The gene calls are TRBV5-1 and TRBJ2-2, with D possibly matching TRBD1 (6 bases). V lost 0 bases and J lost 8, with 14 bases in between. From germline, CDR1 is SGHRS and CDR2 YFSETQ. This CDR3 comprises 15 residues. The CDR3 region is CASSLVQGPAGELFF. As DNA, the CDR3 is TGCGCCAGCAGCTTGGTCCAGGGGCCAGCTGGGGAGCTGTTTTTT.

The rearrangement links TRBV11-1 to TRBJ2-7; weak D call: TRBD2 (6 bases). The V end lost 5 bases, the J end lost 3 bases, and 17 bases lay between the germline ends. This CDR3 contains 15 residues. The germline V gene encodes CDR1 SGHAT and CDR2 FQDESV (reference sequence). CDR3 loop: CASSLAGTWDYEQYF. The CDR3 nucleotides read TGTGCCAGCAGCCTCGCCGGGACTTGGGACTACGAGCAGTACTTC.

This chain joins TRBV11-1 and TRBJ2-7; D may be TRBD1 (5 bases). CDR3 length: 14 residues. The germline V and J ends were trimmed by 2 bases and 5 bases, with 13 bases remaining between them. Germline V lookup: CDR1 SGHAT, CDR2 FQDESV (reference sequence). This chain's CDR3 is CASSLSPGWDEQYF. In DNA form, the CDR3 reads TGTGCCAGCAGCTTAAGTCCAGGGTGGGACGAGCAGTACTTC.

The CDR3 DNA sequence: TGTGCCACCAGCAGACCCGGAGGTTTTTTTTATGGCTACACCTTC. This translates into CATSRPGGFFYGYTF. The chain carries TRBV15 and TRBJ1-2; D remains unclear. The germline V gene has CDR1 LNHNV and CDR2 YYDKDF (reference sequence). With 2 bases removed from V and 5 bases from J, the gap between germline ends came to 15 bases. This CDR3 is 15 amino acids long.